A single sample gave rise to the 27 T cell receptor beta chains below, sequenced in a study of OX40 agonist ivuxolimab in advanced cancers. The table came from immunoSEQ multiplex PCR; TCRdb's copy has only in-frame clones and leaves some out. The sample contains 45,000 to 50,000 clones, roughly 93% of which appear only once. The sequences come from CD4+ or CD8+ T cells sorted from blood, collected in a trial of the OX40 agonist ivuxolimab. These receptors came from an adult with an advanced solid tumor such as melanoma, head and neck, liver or kidney cancer.

The chain recombines TRBV6-5 with TRBJ1-5; D perhaps matches TRBD1 (6 bases). CDR1 is MNHEY and CDR2 is SVGAGI in the germline V gene. V lost 5 bases, J lost 4 bases, and 12 bases lay in between. The CDR3 is 14 residues long. The CDR3 loop is CASSRAGANQPQHF. CDR3 in DNA: TGTGCCAGCAGTCGCGCAGGGGCTAATCAGCCCCAGCATTTT.

The chain couples TRBV28 to TRBJ2-7; 7 bases align to TRBD1. The CDR3 has 13 residues. Germline assignment: CDR1 MDHEN and CDR2 SYDVKM. The V gene end was trimmed by 4 bases and the J gene end by 5 bases; junction bases not matched to a gene: 5. CDR3 in amino acids: CASSYRGRDEQYF. As DNA, the CDR3 is TGTGCCAGCAGTTACAGGGGAAGGGACGAGCAGTACTTC.

The V gene is TRBV27, the J gene TRBJ2-7, with D perhaps matching TRBD1 (6 bases). With 5 bases removed from V and 2 bases from J, the gap between germline ends came to 13 bases. Germline V gene data show CDR1 as MNHEY and CDR2 as SMNVEV (reference sequence). The CDR3 is made up of 14 amino acids. The CDR3 spells CASSPWGPTYEQYF. CDR3 nucleotides: TGTGCCAGCAGTCCCTGGGGGCCTACCTACGAGCAGTACTTC.

The chain has TRBV4-1 and TRBJ2-1; unclear D gene. Germline CDR1 MGHRA, CDR2 YSYEKL. The CDR3 length is 13 residues. The germline V and J ends were trimmed by 0 bases and 7 bases, with 7 bases remaining between them. DNA for the CDR3: TGCGCCAGCAGCCAAGATGCAGCTAATGAGCAGTTCTTC. It yields the protein CASSQDAANEQFF.

The count of this clone is one. This rearrangement joins TRBV6-6 to TRBJ1-4; maybe TRBD1 (5 bases). The CDR3 spans 16 residues. Trimming shortened V by 4 bases and J by 1 base, and 13 bases separated the two germline ends. CDR1 and CDR2 (germline): MNHNY, SVGAGI (reference sequence). The CDR3 spells CASSLGPKKTNEKLFF. The DNA for the CDR3 is TGTGCCAGCAGTTTGGGACCGAAGAAAACTAATGAAAAACTGTTTTTT.

The chain joins TRBV28 to TRBJ1-6, with 8 bases fitting TRBD1. V shed 4 bases, J shed 9 bases, and the junction held 5 bases outside the gene matches. In germline, CDR1 is MDHEN, CDR2 SYDVKM. CDR3 size: 14 residues. CDR3 region: CASSYDRGGSPLHF. The CDR3 DNA is TGTGCCAGCAGTTACGACAGGGGCGGTTCACCCCTCCACTTT. The full variable domain, completed using reference TRBV28 and TRBJ1-6, is DVKVTQSSRYLVKRTGEKVFLECVQDMDHENMFWYRQDPGLGLRLIYFSYDVKMKEKGDIPEGYSVSREKKERFSLILESASTNQTSMYLCASSYDRGGSPLHFGNGTRLTVT.

V is TRBV30 and J is TRBJ1-5; possibly TRBD1 for D (5 bases). The CDR3 covers 15 residues. V was shortened by 5 bases and J by 0 bases, with 14 bases between the two germline ends. The germline V gene encodes CDR1 GTSNPN and CDR2 SVGIG (reference sequence). The CDR3 region has the DNA TGTGCCTGGGCTGCTGGGACCGCTAGCAATCAGCCCCAGCATTTT. Amino acids: CAWAAGTASNQPQHF.

This chain uses TRBV29-1 with TRBJ1-2; TRBD1 might be the D (5 bases). The CDR3 sequence is 12 residues long. V lost 6 bases and J lost 6, with 14 bases in between. Germline-derived CDR1 and CDR2 are SQVTM and ANQGSEA. DNA of the CDR3: TGCAGCGTCGCAGGGATTTTAGATGGCTACACCTTC. Translated: CSVAGILDGYTF.

The table lists this clone with a few counts. The V and J genes are TRBV9 and TRBJ2-7, with 9 positions matching TRBD2. V shed 0 bases and J 7 bases; nucleotides not matched to a gene: 5. The V gene's germline CDR1 is SGDLS and CDR2 YYNGEE. The CDR3 has 14 amino acids. In DNA, the CDR3 is TGTGCCAGCAGCGTAGGCGGGGGGGCAGTTGAGCAGTACTTC. Translating it yields CASSVGGGAVEQYF.

V is TRBV9 and J is TRBJ2-7; 9 bases are shared with TRBD2. Germline V lookup: CDR1 SGDLS, CDR2 YYNGEE. The V and J ends lost 0 bases and 7 bases, in that order; junction bases with no gene match: 14. The CDR3 is 17 amino acids. Here the CDR3 DNA reads TGTGCCAGCAGCGTAGCTGCGTTTATTAGCGGGAGCGGGGAGCAGTACTTC. This sequence encodes CASSVAAFISGSGEQYF.

This sequence joins TRBV5-1 and TRBJ2-7, with 7 bases identical to TRBD1. CDR1 is SGHRS, CDR2 YFSETQ, per germline. Trimming at V came to 4 bases and at J to 0 bases, leaving 22 bases not matched to a gene. The CDR3 consists of 20 residues. The CDR3 DNA reads TGCGCCAGCAGCCCTAGCCGGGACAGCAGACCGGGACCACCCTCCTACGAGCAGTACTTC. This encodes CASSPSRDSRPGPPSYEQYF. The full variable domain, in which reference TRBV5-1 and TRBJ2-7 provide the parts outside the CDR3, is KAGVTQTPRYLIKTRGQQVTLSCSPISGHRSVSWYQQTPGQGLQFLFEYFSETQRNKGNFPGRFSGRQFSNSRSEMNVSTLELGDSALYLCASSPSRDSRPGPPSYEQYFGPGTRLTVT.

This clone was detected once. The chain employs TRBV7-2 and TRBJ2-2; 10 bases agree with TRBD2. Germline CDR1 and CDR2: SGHTA and FQGNSA. This CDR3 is 16 amino acids long. V lost 2 bases to trimming and J lost 4 bases; unmatched junction nucleotides: 4. The CDR3 spells CASSLFLAGVTGELFF. CDR3 sequence (DNA): TGTGCCAGCAGCTTATTCCTAGCGGGGGTCACCGGGGAGCTGTTTTTT.

This rearrangement joins TRBV2 to TRBJ2-7; 8 bases map to TRBD2. The CDR3 has 12 residues. Unmatched junction bases numbered 5, after V lost 10 bases and J lost 3 bases. Per germline, CDR1 SNHLY and CDR2 FYNNEI. As DNA, the CDR3 is TGTGCCATCCAGGCGGGAGGCTACGAGCAGTACTTC. Protein product: CAIQAGGYEQYF.

This chain connects TRBV23-1 to TRBJ2-3; no firm D call. TRBV23-1 is reported as an ORF; its role is uncertain. The CDR3 length is 15 residues. The ends were cut back, 0 bases at V and 3 bases at J, with 10 bases in the middle. CDR3 protein: CASSQSCSLTDTQYF. CDR3 DNA: TGCGCCAGCAGTCAATCTTGTAGCCTTACAGATACGCAGTATTTT.

The chain is built from TRBV6-4 and TRBJ2-7, with 8 bases identical to TRBD1. V gave up 7 bases and J gave up 4 bases; unmatched junction bases: 6. The CDR3 sequence is 13 residues long. CDR1 and CDR2 from the germline V gene are MRHNA and SNTAGT. The DNA of the CDR3 is TGTGCCAGCACCCGGGACAGGCTGTACGAGCAGTACTTC. Translation: CASTRDRLYEQYF.

V and J are TRBV28 and TRBJ1-1; a possible D gene is TRBD1 (5 bases). The CDR3 has 14 residues. CDR1 and CDR2 from the germline V gene are MDHEN and SYDVKM. Trimming left V 7 bases short and J 3 bases short, with 15 bases between. The CDR3 sequence is CASIWGRVDTEAFF. The CDR3 DNA is TGTGCCAGCATATGGGGCAGGGTGGACACTGAAGCTTTCTTT. Based on the CDR3 plus reference TRBV28 and TRBJ1-1, the full variable domain is DVKVTQSSRYLVKRTGEKVFLECVQDMDHENMFWYRQDPGLGLRLIYFSYDVKMKEKGDIPEGYSVSREKKERFSLILESASTNQTSMYLCASIWGRVDTEAFFGQGTRLTVV.

The J gene is TRBJ1-1, the V gene TRBV10-3; perhaps TRBD1 as D (6 bases). Germline CDR1 is ENHRY and CDR2 is SYGVKD. This CDR3 region has 15 residues. V shed 3 bases and J shed 5 bases, with 16 bases lying between them. The CDR3: CAISDPSQGETEAFF. The CDR3 DNA reads as TGTGCCATCAGTGACCCATCACAGGGAGAGACTGAAGCTTTCTTT.

This chain connects TRBV6-1 to TRBJ1-2; D unresolved. V was trimmed by 3 bases and J by 5 bases, leaving 13 bases between them. CDR1 and CDR2 from the germline V gene are MNHNS and SASEGT. This CDR3 region has 14 residues. For the CDR3, the DNA is TGTGCCAGCAGTGACACCTGGGGAGCTTATGGCTACACCTTC. As protein: CASSDTWGAYGYTF.

The rearrangement links TRBV5-1 to TRBJ2-7; 7 nucleotides line up with TRBD1. The CDR3 runs to 15 residues. V lost 0 bases to trimming and J lost 0 bases; unmatched junction nucleotides: 3. Per the germline V gene, CDR1 is SGHRS and CDR2 is YFSETQ. DNA of the CDR3: TGCGCCAGCAGCTTGGGAGGGGGCCTCTCCTACGAGCAGTACTTC. Protein sequence: CASSLGGGLSYEQYF.

With respect to this clone: In the same sample, other DNA sequences code for this CDR3. V gene TRBV6-5 combines with J gene TRBJ2-7; D gene unclear. CDR3 length: 13 residues. V was cut by 0 bases and J by 2 bases, with 5 bases left in between. Germline values: CDR1 MNHEY, CDR2 SVGAGI. CDR3 protein: CASSYSGTYEQYF. The CDR3 region has the DNA TGTGCCAGCAGTTACTCAGGAACCTACGAGCAGTACTTC.

For the CDR3, the DNA is TGTGCCAGCAGCCCCGAGGCAGGGGCTAAAGCCGGGGAGCTGTTTTTT. It encodes CASSPEAGAKAGELFF. The J gene is TRBJ2-2, the V gene TRBV9; tentative D call: TRBD1 (6 bases). Trimming removed 4 bases at V and 6 bases at J, with 19 bases between. This CDR3 region has 16 residues. Germline CDR1 SGDLS, CDR2 YYNGEE.

Judged by abundance, this clone is medium-sized. The rearrangement links TRBV7-6 to TRBJ2-7; no firm D call. Germline V gives CDR1 SGHVS, CDR2 FNYEAQ. V was clipped by 0 bases and J by 4 bases, with 7 bases between them. The CDR3 runs to 13 residues. Here the CDR3 DNA reads TGTGCCAGCAGCTTAGCGCCTGGGTACGAGCAGTACTTC. Translation: CASSLAPGYEQYF.

The V gene is TRBV4-1, the J gene TRBJ2-3; a possible D gene is TRBD2 (6 bases). V lost 7 bases and J 4 bases, leaving 21 bases between the germline ends. Germline V lookup: CDR1 MGHRA, CDR2 YSYEKL. The CDR3 runs to 16 residues. The CDR3: CASTRDGGNIADTQYF. Here the CDR3 DNA reads TGCGCCAGCACCCGAGACGGGGGTAACATAGCAGATACGCAGTATTTT.

This chain links TRBV18 with TRBJ2-7, with D possibly called TRBD1 or TRBD2 (6 bases each). The CDR3 is made up of 15 amino acids. V shed 2 bases and J shed 2 bases, with 13 bases lying between them. Germline CDR1 and CDR2: KGHSH and LQKENI. As DNA, the CDR3 is TGTGCCAGCTCACCAATGGGGGGCACCACCTACGAGCAGTACTTC. Its protein is CASSPMGGTTYEQYF.

The chain joins TRBV21-1 to TRBJ2-7; the table's TRBD2 call for D was not verified on the DNA. TRBV21-1 is given as a pseudogene. CDR3 size: 16 residues. The CDR3: CASSKRSGVLGYEQYF. The CDR3 DNA reads TGTGCCAGCAGCAAAAGAAGCGGGGTTTTGGGGTACGAGCAGTACTTC.

The gene calls are TRBV27 and TRBJ2-5, with D perhaps assigned TRBD1 or TRBD2 (5 bases each). TRBJ2-7 explains the end of the DNA better; the J call may be wrong. Per the germline V gene, CDR1 is MNHEY and CDR2 is SMNVEV (reference sequence). This CDR3 comprises 13 residues. The CDR3 DNA reads TGTGCCAGCAGTTGGGGGTATTCCTACGAGCAGTACTTC. This codes for CASSWGYSYEQYF.

This chain links TRBV7-6 with TRBJ2-1; 8 bases agree with TRBD2. V was pared by 3 bases and J by 8 bases, with 15 bases of the junction left unmatched. The germline CDR1 and CDR2 sequences are SGHVS and FNYEAQ. This CDR3 is built from 17 residues. CDR3 region: CASSFPLSGTRIDEQFF. The CDR3 nucleotides read TGTGCCAGCAGCTTCCCCCTCTCCGGGACTAGGATTGATGAGCAGTTCTTC.